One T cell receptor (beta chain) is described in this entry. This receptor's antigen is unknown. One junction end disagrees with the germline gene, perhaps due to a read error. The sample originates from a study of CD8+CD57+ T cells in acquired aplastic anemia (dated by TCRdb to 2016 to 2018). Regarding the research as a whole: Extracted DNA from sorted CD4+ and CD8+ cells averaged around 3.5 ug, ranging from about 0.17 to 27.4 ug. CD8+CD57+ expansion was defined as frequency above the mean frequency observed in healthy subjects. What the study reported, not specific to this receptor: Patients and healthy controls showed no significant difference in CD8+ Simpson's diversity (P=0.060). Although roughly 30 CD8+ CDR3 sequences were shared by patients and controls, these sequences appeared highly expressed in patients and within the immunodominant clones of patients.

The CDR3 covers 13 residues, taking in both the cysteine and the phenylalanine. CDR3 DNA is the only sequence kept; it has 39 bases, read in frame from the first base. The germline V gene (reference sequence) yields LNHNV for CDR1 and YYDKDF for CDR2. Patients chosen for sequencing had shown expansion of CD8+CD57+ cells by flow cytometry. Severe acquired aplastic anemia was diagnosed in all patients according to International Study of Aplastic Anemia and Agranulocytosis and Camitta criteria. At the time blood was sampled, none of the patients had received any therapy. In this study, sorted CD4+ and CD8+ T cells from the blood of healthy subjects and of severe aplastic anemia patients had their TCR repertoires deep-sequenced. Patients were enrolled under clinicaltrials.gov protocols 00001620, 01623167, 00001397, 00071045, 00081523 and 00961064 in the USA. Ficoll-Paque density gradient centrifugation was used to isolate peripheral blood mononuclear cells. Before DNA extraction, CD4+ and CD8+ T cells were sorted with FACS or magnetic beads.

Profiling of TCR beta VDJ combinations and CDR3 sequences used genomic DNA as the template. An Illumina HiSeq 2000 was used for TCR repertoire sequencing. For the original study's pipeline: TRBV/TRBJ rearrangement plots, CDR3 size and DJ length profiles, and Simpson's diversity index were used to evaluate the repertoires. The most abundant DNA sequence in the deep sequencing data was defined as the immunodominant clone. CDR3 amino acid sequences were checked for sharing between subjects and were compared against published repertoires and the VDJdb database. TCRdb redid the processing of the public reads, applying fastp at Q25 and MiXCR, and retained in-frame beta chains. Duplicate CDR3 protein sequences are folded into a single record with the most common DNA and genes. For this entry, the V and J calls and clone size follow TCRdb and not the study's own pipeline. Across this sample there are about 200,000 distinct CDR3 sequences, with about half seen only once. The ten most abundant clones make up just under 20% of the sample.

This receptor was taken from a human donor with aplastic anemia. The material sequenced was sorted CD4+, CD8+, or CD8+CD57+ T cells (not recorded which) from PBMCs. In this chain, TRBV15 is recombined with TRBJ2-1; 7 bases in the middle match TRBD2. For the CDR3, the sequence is CATSRRTSNEQFF. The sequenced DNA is TGTGCCACTAGCAGACGGACTAGCAATGAGCAGTTCTTC.